Sequencing of this TCR beta chain was carried out in a study of neoadjuvant nivolumab and ipilimumab in lung cancer. General study points: Only a single major-pathologic-response sample was available for clonality analysis. Resected tumors had greater TCR richness and clonality than uninvolved lung.

This CDR3 has 14 residues. Germline CDR1 reads SGHDT; CDR2 reads YYEEEE. V lost 6 bases and J lost 0, with 13 bases in between. Concerning this clone: The antigen is unknown.

Sequenced by immunoSEQ multiplex PCR; TCRdb stores in-frame clones only, minus some. Of roughly 20,000 clones in the sample, more than 75% were seen once. The V gene is TRBV5-6, the J gene TRBJ2-7, with D unclear. Sequenced material: peripheral blood, taken before neoadjuvant nivolumab, alone or with ipilimumab. This receptor was obtained from an adult with non-small cell lung cancer. The CDR3 DNA reads as TGTGCCAGCAAACGAGGATCCACCTCCTACGAGCAGTACTTC. Residues: CASKRGSTSYEQYF.